These 7 T cell receptor beta chains were all obtained from the same sample, sequenced in a study of cytomegalovirus exposure and HLA in healthy donors. Primers included in the PCR were 60 Vbeta and 13 Jbeta primers. Libraries were prepared by immunoSEQ multiplex PCR; TCRdb keeps only in-frame clonotypes and omits some of them. The sample holds roughly 190,000 clones, around four fifths seen once. The material sequenced was PBMCs. All receptors come from a man aged 35 to 55 in good health and CMV-seropositive.

The genes are TRBV21-1 and TRBJ2-7; TRBD2 is the table's D call and was not checked against the DNA. TRBV21-1 constitutes a pseudogene. This CDR3 contains 20 residues. The CDR3 protein is CASRLERGLPSTAAGYEQYF. CDR3 sequence (DNA): TGTGCCAGCAGGCTTGAGCGGGGTCTCCCATCCACCGCTGCGGGGTACGAGCAGTACTTC.

V is TRBV2 and J is TRBJ1-2; 7 nucleotides line up with TRBD1. Germline V gives CDR1 SNHLY, CDR2 FYNNEI. V lost 3 bases and J lost 4; bases outside the gene matches: 5. This CDR3 has 14 amino acids. The CDR3 sequence is CASSDSNRGYGYTF. CDR3 DNA sequence: TGTGCCAGCAGTGATTCCAACAGGGGCTATGGCTACACCTTC.

The V and J genes are TRBV5-1 and TRBJ2-3, with TRBD1 matching 7 bases. The CDR3 extends over 14 amino acids. Germline-derived CDR1 and CDR2 are SGHRS and YFSETQ. The ends lost 4 bases at V and 2 bases at J; junction bases unmatched: 4. CDR3 sequence reads: CASSKGQNTDTQYF. CDR3 sequence (DNA): TGCGCCAGCAGCAAGGGACAGAACACAGATACGCAGTATTTT. Looking up the rest from reference TRBV5-1 and TRBJ2-3 gives the full variable domain: KAGVTQTPRYLIKTRGQQVTLSCSPISGHRSVSWYQQTPGQGLQFLFEYFSETQRNKGNFPGRFSGRQFSNSRSEMNVSTLELGDSALYLCASSKGQNTDTQYFGPGTRLTVL.

For the CDR3, the DNA is TGTGCCAGCAGCTTAGTACAGCCCCCTGGCACAGATACGCAGTATTTT. It codes for CASSLVQPPGTDTQYF. This chain connects TRBV7-2 to TRBJ2-3; D remains unclear. Germline-derived CDR1 and CDR2 are SGHTA and FQGNSA. Trimming pared 1 base from V and 1 base from J, leaving 12 bases between. The CDR3 is made up of 16 amino acids.

DNA for the CDR3: TGTGCCACTACCGGTGGGGACAGGGGCAACTATGGCTACACCTTC. As protein: CATTGGDRGNYGYTF. The chain has TRBV2 and TRBJ1-2, with TRBD1 matching 10 bases. CDR1 and CDR2 from the germline V gene are SNHLY and FYNNEI. The CDR3 loop spans 15 amino acids. V shed 10 bases, J shed 2 bases, and the junction held 10 bases outside the gene matches.

The chain uses TRBV7-2 and TRBJ1-2; 7 bases are a match to TRBD1. V dropped 7 bases and J dropped 6; count of bases not matched to a gene: 11. Per the germline V gene, CDR1 is SGHTA and CDR2 is FQGNSA. CDR3 length equals 14 residues. In DNA, the CDR3 is TGTGCCAGCATCCCTAACTACAGGGGAGATGGCTACACCTTC. Its protein product is CASIPNYRGDGYTF.

A note on this clone: One end of the junction does not line up with germline, which may come from a read error. The genes are TRBV7-2 and TRBJ2-7, with D hard to call. The V gene's germline CDR1 is SGHTA and CDR2 FQGNSA. The CDR3 runs 18 residues. The CDR3 loop is CASSIAPTFSRHSYEQYF. In nucleotides, the CDR3 is TGTGCCAGCAGCATAGCCCCGACCTTCAGCAGACACTCCTACGAGCAGTACTTC. The whole variable domain, remainder taken from reference TRBV7-2 and TRBJ2-7, is GAGVSQSPSNKVTEKGKDVELRCDPISGHTALYWYRQSLGQGLEFLIYFQGNSAPDKSGLPSDRFSAERTGGSVSTLTIQRTQQEDSAVYLCASSIAPTFSRHSYEQYFGPGTRLTVT.